A single sample is the source of the 5 T cell receptor beta chains below, sequenced in a study of blood T cell repertoires in COVID-19. TCRdb's table, derived via immunoSEQ multiplex PCR, lists solely in-frame clones and lacks some. This table holds about 89,000 clones, 88% found once. Source material: peripheral blood. All receptors come from a man between 60 and 70 years old with acute or convalescent COVID-19.

This chain links TRBV28 with TRBJ1-1; TRBD1 agrees at 7 bases. CDR1 MDHEN and CDR2 SYDVKM come from the germline V gene. The CDR3 loop spans 13 amino acids. Trimming took 5 bases from V and 8 from J; bases not matched to a gene: 8. As DNA, the CDR3 is TGTGCCAGCAGTGGCAGGACAGGTGACGAAGCTTTCTTT. Translated: CASSGRTGDEAFF.

The chain is built from TRBV4-1 and TRBJ2-5; D is possibly TRBD2 (5 bases). The germline V gene encodes CDR1 MGHRA and CDR2 YSYEKL. This CDR3 is 15 amino acids long. Between the trimmed V and J ends, which lost 5 bases and 2 bases, there was a span of 15 bases. The CDR3 reads CASSDTGLHQETQYF. In nucleotides, the CDR3 is TGCGCCAGCAGCGATACCGGACTTCATCAAGAGACCCAGTACTTC.

This clone was recorded only once. The genes are TRBV7-8 and TRBJ2-1, with D perhaps TRBD1 or TRBD2 (5 bases each). V was clipped by 5 bases and J by 5 bases, with 13 bases between them. This CDR3 region has 14 residues. The germline V gene has CDR1 SGHVS and CDR2 FQNEAQ. CDR3 in amino acids: CASSQGAGNNEQFF. The DNA for the CDR3 is TGTGCCAGCAGCCAGGGAGCCGGAAACAATGAGCAGTTCTTC.

V and J are TRBV9 and TRBJ1-3, with D possibly being TRBD1 (5 bases). V was shortened by 6 bases and J by 0 bases, with 16 bases between the two germline ends. The CDR3 length is 16 residues. CDR1 is SGDLS and CDR2 is YYNGEE in the germline V gene. The chain's CDR3 is CASTPTEPSSGNTIYF. For the CDR3, the DNA is TGTGCCAGCACCCCGACAGAGCCAAGCTCTGGAAACACCATATATTTT.

This chain links TRBV11-3 with TRBJ2-7; 11 nucleotides match TRBD2. There are 15 residues in the CDR3. With 3 bases clipped from V and 1 base from J, the junction kept 2 bases outside the gene matches. CDR1 is SGHNT and CDR2 is YENEEA in the germline V gene. The CDR3 is CASSLGTSGSYEQYF. The CDR3 nucleotides read TGTGCCAGCAGCTTGGGGACTAGCGGATCCTACGAGCAGTACTTC.